This is a list of T cell receptor beta chains from one sample in a study of T cell responses to AZD1222 COVID-19 vaccine. Profiling relied on immunoSEQ multiplex PCR, and the TCRdb table lists in-frame clones only, not all of them. The sample consists of approximately 100,000 clones, approximately 92% of them appearing once. The sample here was peripheral blood, taken on day 0 of AZD1222 vaccination. Receptor source: an adult in good health. Both conserved end residues are part of each CDR3. A D gene is named only where the DNA matches it firmly. Expanded clones are given a class, and other clones once, few, many or no size at all.

V gene	D gene	J gene	clone size	CDR3 DNA	CDR3 protein
TRBV6-2/TRBV6-3	-	TRBJ2-7	-	TGTGCCAGCAGTTATACAGGGCTCTACGAGCAGTACTTC	CASSYTGLYEQYF
TRBV5-1	TRBD1	TRBJ2-5	-	TGCGCCAGCACCCCTACCCCGGGACAGGGTAGAGAGACCCAGTACTTC	CASTPTPGQGRETQYF
TRBV7-2	TRBD2	TRBJ2-4	-	TGTGCCAGCAGCTTATCGGTAGCGGGGTGGGACATTCAGTACTTC	CASSLSVAGWDIQYF
TRBV28	TRBD1	TRBJ1-5	-	TGTGCCAGCAGTCCAATACCGGGACAGGGATTCCTTTATAGCAATCAGCCCCAGCATTTT	CASSPIPGQGFLYSNQPQHF
TRBV19	-	TRBJ1-6	-	TGTGCCAGTTCGTGGGACCCAGGGTTGAGGTCCTATAATTCACCCCTCCACTTT	CASSWDPGLRSYNSPLHF
TRBV7-8	-	TRBJ2-2	-	TGTGCCAGCAGCTTATATAAAGGGCCCACCGGGGAGCTGTTTTTT	CASSLYKGPTGELFF
TRBV30	-	TRBJ2-2	-	TGTGCCTGGAGTGAGGTGGGAAACACCGGGGAGCTGTTTTTT	CAWSEVGNTGELFF
TRBV19	-	TRBJ1-2	-	TGTGCCAGTACCTCTTTGGGGGAGGGAACTCCGAACTATGGCTACACCTTC	CASTSLGEGTPNYGYTF
TRBV7-3	-	TRBJ1-6	-	TGTGCCAGCAGCTTCCGTCGGAATTCACCCCTCCACTTT	CASSFRRNSPLHF
TRBV19	-	TRBJ2-1	-	TGTGCCAGTAGTATAGATCCTAGCAGCTACAATGAGCAGTTCTTC	CASSIDPSSYNEQFF
TRBV6-2/TRBV6-3	-	TRBJ2-7	-	TGTGCCAGCAGTTACTTCTTACAGGGCGCGCCATCCTACGAGCAGTACTTC	CASSYFLQGAPSYEQYF
TRBV15	TRBD1	TRBJ1-5	-	TGTGCCACCGGTGACAGGGGGATCAATCAGCCCCAGCATTTT	CATGDRGINQPQHF
TRBV7-2	-	TRBJ1-3	-	TGTGCCAGCAGCCCGGTATCGACAGTGAACTCTGGAAACACCATATATTTT	CASSPVSTVNSGNTIYF
TRBV6-5	-	TRBJ1-3	once	TGTGCCCGATTCGGGGGCCGGGGCTCTGGAAACACCATATATTTT	CARFGGRGSGNTIYF
TRBV24-1	TRBD2	TRBJ2-1	-	TGTGCCACCAGTGGACGACTAGCGGGGCACAATGAGCAGTTCTTC	CATSGRLAGHNEQFF
TRBV19	-	TRBJ2-2	once	TGTGCCAGCGGGTCAGGGGGGGCCTCCGGGGAGCTGTTTTTT	CASGSGGASGELFF
TRBV9	-	TRBJ1-2	-	TGTGCCAGCAGCGTAGGGGAGGGGTACTATGGCTACACCTTC	CASSVGEGYYGYTF
TRBV13	-	TRBJ2-7	-	TGTGCCAGCAGCTTAGGGACAGGCACCTACGAGCAGTACTTC	CASSLGTGTYEQYF
TRBV24-1	-	TRBJ1-2	-	TGTGCCACCAGTGGCGCCCGACAGAGCTATGGCTACACCTTC	CATSGARQSYGYTF
TRBV9	-	TRBJ1-2	-	TGTGCCAGCATGAGGGGAAACTATGGCTACACCTTC	CASMRGNYGYTF